This TCR beta chain was identified during a study of blood T cells in healthy people across ages. Using a J-beta primer mix together with a sample-barcoded 5' primer, a second PCR was run for roughly 6 to 12 cycles. Each cDNA molecule was tagged by a template-switch adaptor that had 12 random nucleotides. Each CDR3 protein gets one entry after TCRdb re-called the 5' RACE reads with MiXCR. The table records hundreds of thousands of distinct CDR3 sequences, more than 55% of them present only once. A note on this clonotype: The antigen remains undetermined.

CDR3 length equals 14 residues. Deletions cut 4 bases from V and 5 bases from J, with 14 bases between. Germline CDR1 SGHNT, CDR2 YENEEA. Findings and limits, study-wide: Naive T cell percentage showed a strong correlation with TCR beta diversity. Because sorting was not performed, PBMCs prevented conclusive naive versus antigen-experienced comparison. The long-lived group displayed more naive CD4+ cells, plus higher diversity, than the aged donors did.

V and J are TRBV11-3 and TRBJ2-5, with a possible D match to TRBD1 (6 bases). The sequence was obtained from a man aged 40-55 years in good health. The material sequenced was blood. The CDR3 DNA reads as TGTGCCAGCAGCTCACGCAGGGGCGAGGAGACCCAGTACTTC. This codes for CASSSRRGEETQYF.